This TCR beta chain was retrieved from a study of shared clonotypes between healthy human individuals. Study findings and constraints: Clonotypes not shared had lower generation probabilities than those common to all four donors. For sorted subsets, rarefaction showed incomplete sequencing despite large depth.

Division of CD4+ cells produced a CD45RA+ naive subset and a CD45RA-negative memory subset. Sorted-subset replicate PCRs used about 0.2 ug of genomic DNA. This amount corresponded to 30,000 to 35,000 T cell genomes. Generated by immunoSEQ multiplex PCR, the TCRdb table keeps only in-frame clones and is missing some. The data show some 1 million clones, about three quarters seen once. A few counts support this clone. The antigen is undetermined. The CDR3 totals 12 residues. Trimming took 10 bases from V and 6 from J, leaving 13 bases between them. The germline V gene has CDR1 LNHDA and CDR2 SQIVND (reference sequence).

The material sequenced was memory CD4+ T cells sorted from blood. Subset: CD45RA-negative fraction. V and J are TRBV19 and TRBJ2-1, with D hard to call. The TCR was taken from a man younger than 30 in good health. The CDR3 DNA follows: TGTGCCACCTCAAGGTCGGGCAATGAGCAGTTCTTC. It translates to CATSRSGNEQFF.